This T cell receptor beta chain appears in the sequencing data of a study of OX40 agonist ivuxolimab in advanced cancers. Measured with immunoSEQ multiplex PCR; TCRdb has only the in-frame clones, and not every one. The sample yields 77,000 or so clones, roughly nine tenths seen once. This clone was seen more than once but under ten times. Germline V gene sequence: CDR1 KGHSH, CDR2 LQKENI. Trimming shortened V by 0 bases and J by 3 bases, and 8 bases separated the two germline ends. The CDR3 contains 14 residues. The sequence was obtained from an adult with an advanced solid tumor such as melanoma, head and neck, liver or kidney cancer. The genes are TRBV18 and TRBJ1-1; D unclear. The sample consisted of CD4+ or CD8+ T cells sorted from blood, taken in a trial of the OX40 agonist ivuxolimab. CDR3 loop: CASSPPRQYTEAFF. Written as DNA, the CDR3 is TGTGCCAGCTCACCACCTCGGCAGTACACTGAAGCTTTCTTT.